The 10 T cell receptor beta chains in this list originate from one sample, sequenced in a study of T cells in Graves' hyperthyroidism and ophthalmopathy. TCR beta CDR3 regions were amplified from RNA. Using the HTBI primer set, a first-round RT-PCR was run on the TCR CDR3. TCRdb redid the calling of the multiplex PCR reads with MiXCR, one entry per CDR3 protein. The sample lists about 690,000 distinct CDR3 sequences, 17% seen once, with 15% to 19% in the top ten. Sequenced material: blood. All receptors derive from a man aged 45 to 65 with Graves' hyperthyroidism.

This clonotype was observed a few times. The CDR3: CASSEATGSAEAFF. The DNA of the CDR3 is TGTGCCAGCAGTGAAGCCACAGGGAGCGCTGAAGCTTTCTTT. The chain has TRBV6-1 and TRBJ1-1; D possibly corresponds to TRBD1 (6 bases). The germline V and J ends were trimmed by 0 bases and 6 bases, with 11 bases remaining between them. CDR1 is MNHNS and CDR2 is SASEGT in the germline V gene. The CDR3 sequence is 14 residues long.

In its sample, this clonotype was seen many times. The gene calls are TRBV12-3 or TRBV12-4 and TRBJ1-1; D ambiguous. The CDR3 consists of 15 residues. Trimming left V 3 bases short and J 0 bases short, with 11 bases between. In nucleotides, the CDR3 is TGTGCCAGCAGTTTTGAGGGATCGCTGAACACTGAAGCTTTCTTT. It translates to CASSFEGSLNTEAFF.

The chain couples TRBV19 to TRBJ2-3; 9 bases are a match to TRBD2. The CDR3 spans 16 residues. Trimming removed 3 bases from V and 6 bases from J; junction bases left unmatched: 10. The germline V gene has CDR1 LNHDA and CDR2 SQIVND (reference sequence). Here the CDR3 DNA reads TGTGCCAGTAGTATTCGAATAGCGGGAGTGATTGATACGCAGTATTTT. It specifies CASSIRIAGVIDTQYF.

This clonotype was seen at least ten times. The chain carries TRBV28 and TRBJ2-3; no reliable D call. Germline V gene data show CDR1 as MDHEN and CDR2 as SYDVKM. V lost 3 bases to trimming and J lost 0 bases, with 13 bases between them. The CDR3 is 16 residues long. Here the CDR3 DNA reads TGTGCCAGCAGTTTCTCCCCAGGAGCTAGCACAGATACGCAGTATTTT. It encodes CASSFSPGASTDTQYF.

The chain couples TRBV11-2 to TRBJ2-1; D is uncertain. Germline CDR1 SGHAT, CDR2 FQNNGV. Trimming left V 5 bases short and J 4 bases short, with 15 bases between. The CDR3 extends over 15 amino acids. The CDR3 DNA reads TGTGCCAGCAGCCTGGTTCGTGACTCTTACAATGAGCAGTTCTTC. Residues: CASSLVRDSYNEQFF.

With regard to this clonotype: This sequence may be a read error, since a much larger clone differs from it by one base. The chain couples TRBV11-3 to TRBJ1-2, with 10 bases that match TRBD1. The CDR3 consists of 16 residues. CDR1 and CDR2 (germline): SGHNT, YENEEA. V gave up 5 bases and J gave up 2 bases; unmatched junction bases: 8. CDR3 nucleotide sequence: TGTGCCAGCAGCCCCTCGGGGACAGGGGTGAACTATGGCTACACCTTC. Translating gives CASSPSGTGVNYGYTF.

V is TRBV5-1 and J is TRBJ2-6; no reliable D call. The CDR3 spans 17 residues. Germline CDR1 reads SGHRS; CDR2 reads YFSETQ. Trimming took 2 bases from V and 4 from J, leaving 16 bases between them. CDR3 sequence: CASSLLDRVGGANVLTF. The CDR3 DNA is TGCGCCAGCAGCTTATTGGACCGCGTAGGAGGGGCCAACGTCCTGACTTTC.

This clonotype was recorded many times. This sequence joins TRBV7-2 and TRBJ2-3; 11 nucleotides match TRBD2. CDR3 size: 16 residues. Per germline, CDR1 SGHTA and CDR2 FQGNSA. V lost 0 bases and J lost 4; bases outside the gene matches: 3. The CDR3 region is CASSLAGTSGPDTQYF. The CDR3 nucleotides read TGTGCCAGCAGCTTAGCAGGGACTAGCGGCCCAGATACGCAGTATTTT.

This clonotype came up many times. The chain links TRBV12-3 or TRBV12-4 to TRBJ1-2; a weak D match, TRBD1 (6 bases). This CDR3 spans 15 amino acids. Between the trimmed V and J ends, which lost 0 bases and 2 bases, there was a span of 10 bases. The CDR3 loop reads CASSLATTGNYGYTF. The DNA for the CDR3 is TGTGCCAGCAGTTTAGCCACCACAGGGAACTATGGCTACACCTTC.

This clonotype appeared many times. V gene TRBV15 combines with J gene TRBJ2-5, with 10 bases aligning to TRBD2. The V segment lost 4 bases and the J segment 3 bases; nucleotides outside the gene matches: 8. CDR1 and CDR2 from the germline V gene are LNHNV and YYDKDF (reference sequence). The CDR3 spans 16 residues. The CDR3 DNA reads as TGTGCCACCAGCACTAGCGGGGGCGGGATAAAAGAGACCCAGTACTTC. This codes for CATSTSGGGIKETQYF.